This T cell receptor beta chain came from a study of CXCR3-negative and CXCR3-positive naive CD8 T cells. Findings and limits, study-wide: The study found that naive CXCR3-negative and CXCR3-positive cells shared TRBV-TRBJ usage, while memory cells differed. Naive cells positive for CXCR3 carried more hydrophobic TRB CDR3s than CXCR3-negative ones.

With regard to this clonotype: The antigen remains unidentified.

Germline values: CDR1 MNHNS, CDR2 SASEGT. The CDR3 covers 16 residues. Triplicate roughly 270,000-cell sorts were made of each CD8+ T cell subset. Naivety in CD8+ T cells corresponded to a CD45RO-CCR7+CD27+CD95- phenotype. The TRB cDNA libraries were prepared by 5' RACE with UMI labels. TCRdb reprocessed the 5' RACE reads, with one entry per CDR3 protein and no DNA. This listing includes approximately 90,000 distinct CDR3 sequences. Sequenced material: naive CXCR3+ CD8+ T cells from blood. Described subset: CD45RO-CCR7+CD27+CD95- naive CD8+ T cells expressing CXCR3 (TNR3+). This receptor was taken from a human donor in good health. Some clones in this sample may be carry-over from other donors' samples. V gene TRBV6-1 combines with J gene TRBJ2-1; the D gene TCRdb calls, TRBD1, cannot be checked with no DNA. CDR3 in amino acids: CASSEVDRVGYSEQFF.